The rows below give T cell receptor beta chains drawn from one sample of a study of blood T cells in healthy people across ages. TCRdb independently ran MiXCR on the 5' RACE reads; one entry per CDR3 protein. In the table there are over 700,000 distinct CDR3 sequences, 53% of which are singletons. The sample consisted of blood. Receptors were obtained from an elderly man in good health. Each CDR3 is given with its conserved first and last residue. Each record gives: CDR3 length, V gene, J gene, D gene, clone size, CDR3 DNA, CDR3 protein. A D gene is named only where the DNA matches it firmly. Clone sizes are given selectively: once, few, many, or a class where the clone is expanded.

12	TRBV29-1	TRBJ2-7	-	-	TGCAGCGTTGCGACAGCATCCTACGAGCAGTACTTC	CSVATASYEQYF
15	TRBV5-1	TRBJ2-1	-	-	TGCGCCAGCAGACTCATTCCTGCTACCTACAATGAGCAGTTCTTC	CASRLIPATYNEQFF
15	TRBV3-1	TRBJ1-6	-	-	TGTGCCAGCAGCCAAGTACGGCAGGGATCTTCACCCCTCCACTTT	CASSQVRQGSSPLHF
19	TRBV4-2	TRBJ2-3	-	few	TGTGCCAGCAGCCAAGATACAGGAATACGACTAGAGAGCACAGATACGCAGTATTTT	CASSQDTGIRLESTDTQYF
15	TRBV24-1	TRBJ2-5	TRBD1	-	TGTGCCACCAGCGACCCGGGACAGGGCTCAGGGACCCAGTACTTC	CATSDPGQGSGTQYF
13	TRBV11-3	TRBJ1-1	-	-	TGTGCCAGCAGCTTGGAACAAACCACTGAAGCTTTCTTT	CASSLEQTTEAFF
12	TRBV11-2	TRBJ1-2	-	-	TGTGCCAGCAGCGTACAGGGACGAGGCTACACCTTC	CASSVQGRGYTF
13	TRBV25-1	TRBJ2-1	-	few	TGTGCCAGCAGTCGGGGGGCCCCCGCTCCCCCGTTCTTC	CASSRGAPAPPFF
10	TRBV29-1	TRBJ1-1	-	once	TGCAGCGTTGGGACGACTGAAGCTTTCTTT	CSVGTTEAFF
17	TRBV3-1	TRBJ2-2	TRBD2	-	TGTGCCAGCAGCTCTGGACGCGGGAGAACGTACACCGGGGAGCTGTTTTTT	CASSSGRGRTYTGELFF
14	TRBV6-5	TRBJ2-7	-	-	TGTGCCAGCACTGAGGGGGGCTCTCCCTACGAGCAGTACTTC	CASTEGGSPYEQYF
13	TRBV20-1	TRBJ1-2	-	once	TGCAGTGCAGAAGAAGGGGGGCGTCCGGGCTACACCTTC	CSAEEGGRPGYTF
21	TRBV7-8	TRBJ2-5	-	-	TGTGCCAGCAGCTATAGACCACCGACAAAAGGACTCGGCAGCCTAGACAATGAGCAGTACTTC	CASSYRPPTKGLGSLDNEQYF
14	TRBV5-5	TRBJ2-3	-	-	TGTGCCAGCAGTCTGGGGGGCGGGATCGATACGCAGTATTTT	CASSLGGGIDTQYF
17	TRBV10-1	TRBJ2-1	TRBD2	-	TGCGCCAGCAGCCGACTAGCGGGAGAAAGCTCCTACAATGAGCAGTTCTTC	CASSRLAGESSYNEQFF
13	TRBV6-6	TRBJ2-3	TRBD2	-	TGTGCCAGCAGTTACTCGGGAGCGGGATACGCGTATTTT	CASSYSGAGYAYF
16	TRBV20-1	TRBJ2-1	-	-	TGCAGTGCTAGAGCCTATACAGGGGAGGAATACAATGAGCAGTTCTTC	CSARAYTGEEYNEQFF